In its sample, the clone carrying this TCR beta chain was seen once. Its antigen is not identified. This specimen comes from a study of Tregs in tolerant kidney transplant recipients. Study summary: CD4+CD25+CD127- cells came from approximately 3-day belatacept mixed lymphocyte reactions, some with approximately 5-day graft donor restimulation. Sorting used antibodies to exclude donor cells.

The study, taken as a whole, reports: Biological reproducibility was not directly addressed in this study.

Germline CDR1 and CDR2: SGHVS and FNYEAQ. V shed 5 bases and J shed 4 bases, with 13 bases lying between them. CDR3 length: 14 amino acids. Sequencing used immunoSEQ multiplex PCR; TCRdb keeps in-frame clones, though not all of them. The sample lists just over 30,000 clones, approximately 80% occurring once. The specimen was Tregs from blood cultured with allogeneic cells. The rearrangement joins TRBV7-6 to TRBJ2-3; D is possibly TRBD2 (5 bases). The receptor's source is a human donor in good health. CDR3 DNA sequence: TGTGCCAGCAGCGCTACTAGTAATTCAGATACGCAGTATTTT. Translation gives CASSATSNSDTQYF. The full variable domain, its missing parts supplied by reference TRBV7-6 and TRBJ2-3, is GAGVSQSPRYKVTKRGQDVALRCDPISGHVSLYWYRQALGQGPEFLTYFNYEAQQDKSGLPNDRFSAERPEGSISTLTIQRTEQRDSAMYRCASSATSNSDTQYFGPGTRLTVL.